These 31 T cell receptor beta chains originate from one sample sequenced in a study of T cells in women clearing cervical HPV infection. Sequenced by immunoSEQ multiplex PCR; TCRdb stores in-frame clones only, minus some. The data include 40,000 to 60,000 clones; the top ten clones carry more than 0.8%. The material sequenced was blood buffy coat. Source of these receptors: a woman between 18 and 75 years old with a cervical HPV16 infection that either progressed to CIN3+ or cleared (not recorded which).

About this clone: Sequencing ends 3 residues short of the CDR3 end; the germline J gene provides the rest. The chain combines TRBV4-2 with TRBJ2-5; 15 bases match TRBD2. V was pared by 0 bases and J by 7 bases, with 9 bases of the junction left unmatched. Germline loops: CDR1 LGHNA, CDR2 YNFKEQ. The CDR3 length is 18 residues. The CDR3 DNA, read in part, is TGTGCCAGCAGCCAAGACCCGGGACTAGCGGGGGGTGGCGGGACC. This codes for CASSQDPGLAGGGGT. The CDR3 reads in full as CASSQDPGLAGGGGTQYF.

To note about this clone: The read finishes 3 residues shy of the CDR3 end, and the germline J gene is used to complete it. The chain combines TRBV19 with TRBJ2-2; unclear D gene. V dropped 5 bases and J dropped 3 bases, with 4 bases sitting between them. CDR1 and CDR2 (germline): LNHDA, SQIVND (reference sequence). The CDR3 loop spans 12 amino acids. CDR3 in amino acids: CASSPYTGELFF. CDR3 DNA, as far as it was read: TGTGCCAGTAGTCCGTACACCGGGGAG.

Concerning this clone: The CDR3 extends 3 residues past the end of the read, so its final part is completed from the germline J gene. The rearrangement links TRBV19 to TRBJ2-7; the D call may be TRBD1 or TRBD2 (6 bases each). CDR3 length equals 14 residues. Trimming shortened V by 1 base and J by 3 bases, and 10 bases separated the two germline ends. Germline V CDR1 and CDR2: LNHDA, SQIVND (reference sequence). The CDR3 loop reads CASSIVGGGYEQYF. The sequenced CDR3 bases are TGTGCCAGTAGTATAGTTGGAGGGGGCTACGAG.

The part of the CDR3 DNA that was read is TGCGCCAGCAGCCAAGATCCGCAGGGCACTCAGCCC. This codes for CASSQDPQGTQP. The full CDR3 protein is CASSQDPQGTQPQHF. The genes are TRBV4-1 and TRBJ1-5; possibly TRBD1 for D (5 bases). The CDR3 end lies 3 residues beyond the end of the read and is filled in from the germline J gene. The length of the CDR3 is 15 residues. Per the germline V gene, CDR1 is MGHRA and CDR2 is YSYEKL. V was trimmed by 0 bases and J by 6 bases, leaving 12 bases between them.

CDR3 bases read: TGTGCCTGGAGTGTAGACAGGTCCCCCTATAATTCACCC. This encodes CAWSVDRSPYNSP. In full, the CDR3 is CAWSVDRSPYNSPLHF. The rearrangement uses TRBV30 and TRBJ1-6; TRBD1 might be the D (6 bases). The read ends 3 residues early relative to the CDR3; the germline J gene fills the gap. This CDR3 has 16 residues. The germline V gene encodes CDR1 GTSNPN and CDR2 SVGIG (reference sequence). Trimming cost V 0 bases and J 2 bases, with 11 bases left between them.

Notes on this clone: The read falls 3 residues short of the CDR3 end, and the missing part is taken from the germline J gene. This rearrangement joins TRBV10-1 to TRBJ1-2, with 7 bases matching TRBD1. In germline, CDR1 is WNHNN, CDR2 SYGVQD (reference sequence). This CDR3 is 14 amino acids long. The CDR3 sequence is CASSDHRGTYDYTF. CDR3 bases read: TGCGCCAGCAGTGACCACAGGGGTACCTACGAC.

In regard to this clone: The read finishes 3 residues shy of the CDR3 end, and the germline J gene is used to complete it. V usage is TRBV7-2 and J usage is TRBJ2-2; weak D call: TRBD2 (6 bases). Germline V gene sequence: CDR1 SGHTA, CDR2 FQGNSA. The CDR3 has 15 amino acids. The CDR3 is CASSLRRAGANVLFF. The sequenced CDR3 bases are TGTGCCAGCAGCTTACGGAGGGCTGGGGCCAACGTG.

As regards this clone: The sequence runs out 3 residues before the end of the CDR3; the remainder is reconstructed from the germline J gene. Within the sample, other DNA sequences also encode this same CDR3. The chain recombines TRBV29-1 with TRBJ1-3; the match to TRBD1 covers 7 bases. V shed 5 bases, J shed 0 bases, and the junction held 7 bases outside the gene matches. CDR1 and CDR2 (germline): SQVTM, ANQGSEA. The CDR3 is 15 residues long. The CDR3 region is CSVFVRGPSGNTIYF. The covered CDR3 bases are TGCAGCGTTTTCGTGAGGGGGCCCTCTGGAAACACC.

Concerning this clone: The read stops 3 residues short of the end of the CDR3; the missing end is completed from the germline J gene. The genes are TRBV30 and TRBJ1-4; TRBD1 aligns across 11 bases. CDR3 length equals 17 residues. CDR1 and CDR2 (germline): GTSNPN, SVGIG (reference sequence). Partial CDR3 DNA: TGTGCCTGGATCTGGGACAGGGGGAAAGGTTCACGGTCACCA. Translated, it gives CAWIWDRGKGSRSP. The complete CDR3 protein is CAWIWDRGKGSRSPLFF.

Notes on this clone: The CDR3 extends 3 residues past the end of the read, so its final part is completed from the germline J gene. The chain combines TRBV7-6 with TRBJ2-1; 9 bases match TRBD2. Trimming cost V 1 base and J 1 base; bases outside gene matches: 5. The CDR3 sequence is 17 residues long. Germline values: CDR1 SGHVS, CDR2 FNYEAQ. The CDR3 sequence: CASSLVPSGESYNEQFF. CDR3 bases read: TGTGCCAGCAGCTTAGTCCCTAGCGGGGAGTCCTACAATGAG.

As regards this clone: The CDR3 end falls 3 residues outside the read, so it is completed with the germline J gene. The chain is built from TRBV6-1 and TRBJ1-1; D remains ambiguous. V was trimmed by 4 bases and J by 2 bases, leaving 11 bases between them. CDR3 length: 14 residues. Germline CDR1 reads MNHNS; CDR2 reads SASEGT. CDR3: CASSVDFFNTEAFF. CDR3 bases read: TGTGCCAGCAGTGTAGACTTTTTCAACACTGAA.

CDR3 bases read: TGTGCCAGCAGTGTCCCGGCTAGCGGGGGCTCCTACGAG. Translated, it gives CASSVPASGGSYE. The full CDR3 is CASSVPASGGSYEQYF. J is TRBJ2-7 and V is TRBV2, with TRBD2 matching 10 bases. From the germline J gene comes the end of the CDR3, since the read stops 3 residues before it. The CDR3 extends over 16 amino acids. Germline CDR1 SNHLY, CDR2 FYNNEI. V lost 4 bases to trimming and J lost 0 bases; unmatched junction nucleotides: 6. Variable domain in full (rest from reference TRBV2 and TRBJ2-7): EPEVTQTPSHQVTQMGQEVILRCVPISNHLYFYWYRQILGQKVEFLVSFYNNEISEKSEIFDDQFSVERPDGSNFTLKIRSTKLEDSAMYFCASSVPASGGSYEQYFGPGTRLTVT.

About this clone itself: The read terminates 3 residues before the CDR3 end, so the remaining end is supplied by the germline J gene. The chain uses TRBV19 and TRBJ2-1; the match to TRBD2 covers 9 bases. J lost 8 bases, V lost 7 bases, and 12 bases had no gene match. Germline V lookup: CDR1 LNHDA, CDR2 SQIVND (reference sequence). The CDR3 contains 15 residues. The part of the CDR3 DNA that was read is TGTGCCAGTAAAGGCGGGGGGGCCGGGGCTTATGAG. It is translated as CASKGGGAGAYE. The full CDR3 reads CASKGGGAGAYEQFF.

With regard to this clone: The read comes to an end 3 residues before the CDR3 does, leaving the germline J gene to fill in the end. This rearrangement joins TRBV29-1 to TRBJ1-1, with 10 nucleotides matching TRBD1. V lost 7 bases and J lost 1; bases outside the gene matches: 9. Per the germline V gene, CDR1 is SQVTM and CDR2 is ANQGSEA. The CDR3 sequence is 15 residues long. This CDR3 is CSGKPTGGRNTEAFF. Incomplete CDR3 DNA: TGCAGCGGTAAACCGACAGGGGGCAGGAACACTGAA.

CDR3 DNA, as far as it was read: TGTGCCAGCAGCGGGATAGGGGTTAGTAATGAG. This translates into CASSGIGVSNE. The CDR3 in its entirety is CASSGIGVSNEQFF. The gene calls are TRBV7-2 and TRBJ2-1, with D possibly matching TRBD1 (5 bases). The observed sequence ends 3 residues before the CDR3 terminus, with the missing tail filled in from the germline J gene. CDR3 length: 14 residues. V lost 5 bases and J lost 7, with 15 bases in between. The germline CDR1 and CDR2 sequences are SGHTA and FQGNSA. Looking up the rest from reference TRBV7-2 and TRBJ2-1 gives the full variable domain: GAGVSQSPSNKVTEKGKDVELRCDPISGHTALYWYRQSLGQGLEFLIYFQGNSAPDKSGLPSDRFSAERTGGSVSTLTIQRTQQEDSAVYLCASSGIGVSNEQFFGPGTRLTVL.

With regard to this clone: Read data end 3 residues before the CDR3 end; the end is taken from the germline J gene. V usage is TRBV12-3 or TRBV12-4 and J usage is TRBJ2-3; 10 bases fit TRBD2. Losses at the gene ends were 2 bases for V and 0 bases for J; bases not matched to a gene: 8. This CDR3 is 18 amino acids long. The CDR3 protein is CASSLRATSGTSTDTQYF. Incomplete CDR3 DNA: TGTGCCAGCAGTTTACGTGCAACTAGCGGGACTAGCACAGATACG.

On this clone: The read terminates 3 residues before the CDR3 end, so the remaining end is supplied by the germline J gene. J is TRBJ2-7 and V is TRBV2; 9 bases agree with TRBD1. The CDR3 is 15 residues long. After removal of 7 bases from V and 3 bases from J, the junction contained 10 bases not matched to a gene. Germline CDR1 SNHLY, CDR2 FYNNEI. CDR3 amino acids: CASNTLGQGYYEQYF. The DNA read from the CDR3 is TGTGCCAGCAACACCCTAGGACAGGGGTACTACGAG.

Concerning this clone itself: The read stops 3 residues short of the end of the CDR3; the missing end is completed from the germline J gene. The V gene is TRBV5-4, the J gene TRBJ1-2; D might be TRBD1 (6 bases). Germline V gene sequence: CDR1 SGHNT, CDR2 YYREEE (reference sequence). The CDR3 is made up of 13 amino acids. CDR3 DNA (partial): TGTGCCAGCAGCTTGGACAGGGAGAGGGGC. It encodes CASSLDRERG. In full, the CDR3 is CASSLDRERGYTF.

The sequenced part of the CDR3 DNA is TGTGCCAGCAGCTCGCGGCAGGGGCTTCTTTCACCA. Residues: CASSSRQGLLSP. The CDR3 in its entirety is CASSSRQGLLSPLFF. The V call is TRBV7-2, the J call TRBJ1-4; possibly TRBD1 for D (6 bases). The observed sequence ends 3 residues before the CDR3 terminus, with the missing tail filled in from the germline J gene. This CDR3 comprises 15 residues. CDR1 and CDR2 (germline): SGHTA, FQGNSA.

On this clone itself: The CDR3 goes on 3 residues after the read ends, and that part is filled in from the germline J gene. The chain carries TRBV7-3 and TRBJ2-2, with D maybe TRBD1 (6 bases). The CDR3 totals 14 residues. Germline V gene sequence: CDR1 SGHTA, CDR2 FQGTGA. The chain's CDR3 is CAGMSGVKPKKLFF. The CDR3 DNA, read in part, is TGTGCCGGGATGTCAGGGGTGAAACCCAAGAAG.

As concerns this clone: The CDR3 is cut off 3 residues early in the read; its end comes from the germline J gene. The rearrangement uses TRBV7-9 and TRBJ2-2; no clear D gene. The CDR3 sequence is 15 residues long. From germline, CDR1 is SEHNR and CDR2 FQNEAQ (reference sequence). The V gene lost 3 bases and the J gene lost 0 bases, with 8 bases spanning the gap. The sequenced CDR3 bases are TGTGCCAGCAGCTTCGGGTACGCGAACACCGGGGAG. Encoded protein: CASSFGYANTGE. The CDR3, in full, reads CASSFGYANTGELFF.

On this clone itself: The read terminates 3 residues ahead of where the CDR3 ends, so the germline J gene completes it. V and J are TRBV9 and TRBJ2-3, with D uncertain. Germline CDR1 SGDLS, CDR2 YYNGEE. The CDR3 spans 15 residues. V was pared by 6 bases and J by 2 bases, with 16 bases between. CDR3 residues: CASTAAPQTTDTQYF. CDR3 DNA, as far as it was read: TGTGCCAGCACCGCCGCACCACAAACCACAGATACG.

To note about this clone: The sequence runs out 3 residues before the end of the CDR3; the remainder is reconstructed from the germline J gene. The chain recombines TRBV19 with TRBJ2-1, with D possibly matching TRBD1 (6 bases). This CDR3 has 16 residues. Germline lookup yields CDR1 LNHDA and CDR2 SQIVND (reference sequence). The V and J ends lost 6 bases and 5 bases respectively, with 20 bases between them. The sequenced part of the CDR3 DNA is TGTGCCAGTAGACAACATGCAGGGGTGCGGGACAATGAG. This encodes CASRQHAGVRDNE. The whole CDR3 is CASRQHAGVRDNEQFF.

In regard to this clone: The CDR3 extends 3 residues past the end of the read, so its final part is completed from the germline J gene. This rearrangement joins TRBV19 to TRBJ1-1; 8 bases map to TRBD1. CDR1 LNHDA and CDR2 SQIVND come from the germline V gene (reference sequence). The CDR3 spans 14 residues. Trimming at V came to 8 bases and at J to 0 bases, leaving 5 bases not matched to a gene. The covered CDR3 bases are TGTGCCAGTTGCTCGGGACAGGTGAACACTGAA. This encodes CASCSGQVNTE. The whole CDR3 protein is CASCSGQVNTEAFF.

Turning to this clone: The read gets to within 3 residues of the CDR3 end, and the germline J gene fills in the rest. The rearrangement joins TRBV6-1 to TRBJ1-6; 8 nucleotides line up with TRBD1. The CDR3 has 17 amino acids. Losses at the gene ends were 2 bases for V and 4 bases for J; bases not matched to a gene: 7. The germline CDR1 and CDR2 sequences are MNHNS and SASEGT. The covered CDR3 bases are TGTGCCAGCAGTGAAAGGCGGGGGACAGGATATAATTCACCC. Its protein product is CASSERRGTGYNSP. The full-length CDR3 reads as CASSERRGTGYNSPLHF.

As to this clone: The CDR3 extends 3 residues past the end of the read, so its final part is completed from the germline J gene. V is TRBV7-9 and J is TRBJ1-2; D unclear. The V end was cut by 8 bases, the J end by 5 bases, with 15 bases between. Germline values: CDR1 SEHNR, CDR2 FQNEAQ (reference sequence). The CDR3 consists of 13 residues. Incomplete CDR3 DNA: TGTGCCAGCGCGGGCGGGTTAGGATATGGC. Its translation: CASAGGLGYG. The whole CDR3 sequence is CASAGGLGYGYTF.

On this clone: The read terminates 3 residues before the CDR3 end, so the remaining end is supplied by the germline J gene. The V gene is TRBV19, the J gene TRBJ2-1, with 8 bases aligning to TRBD2. Unmatched junction bases numbered 8, after V lost 2 bases and J lost 8 bases. Per the germline V gene, CDR1 is LNHDA and CDR2 is SQIVND (reference sequence). The CDR3 contains 15 residues. This CDR3 reads CASSIRSGGADEQFF. CDR3 DNA, as far as it was read: TGTGCCAGTAGTATACGGAGCGGGGGTGCCGATGAG.

Turning to this clone: The read ends 3 residues shy of where the CDR3 ends; the end is completed using the germline J gene. V is TRBV5-1 and J is TRBJ1-1; D perhaps matches TRBD1 (5 bases). CDR1 SGHRS and CDR2 YFSETQ come from the germline V gene. Trimming took off 1 base at V and 4 bases at J, with 14 bases between the two ends. This CDR3 is built from 15 residues. The CDR3 is CASSLKHPRGTEAFF. CDR3 bases read: TGCGCCAGCAGCTTGAAGCACCCTAGGGGCACTGAA.

Concerning this clone itself: Sequencing ends 3 residues short of the CDR3 end; the germline J gene provides the rest. This chain uses TRBV6-2 or TRBV6-3 with TRBJ2-3; 7 bases agree with TRBD2. The CDR3 runs 15 residues. J gave up 2 bases and V 0 bases, and 2 bases lay outside the gene matches. The germline V gene has CDR1 MNHEY and CDR2 SVGEGT. CDR3 region: CASSYSAGDTDTQYF. Incomplete CDR3 DNA: TGTGCCAGCAGTTACTCGGCGGGGGACACAGATACG.

For this clone: Coverage ceases 3 residues before the CDR3 finishes, and the germline J gene fills in the end. The chain carries TRBV5-1 and TRBJ2-7; TRBD2 agrees at 8 bases. Germline CDR1 and CDR2: SGHRS and YFSETQ. The CDR3 covers 16 residues. The J segment lost 0 bases and the V segment lost 4 bases, leaving 9 bases of the junction unmatched. Partial CDR3 DNA: TGCGCCAGCAGCCCCACATCCGGGACTAGCTCCTACGAG. Protein sequence: CASSPTSGTSSYE. The CDR3 in full is CASSPTSGTSSYEQYF. The full variable domain, its missing parts supplied by reference TRBV5-1 and TRBJ2-7, is KAGVTQTPRYLIKTRGQQVTLSCSPISGHRSVSWYQQTPGQGLQFLFEYFSETQRNKGNFPGRFSGRQFSNSRSEMNVSTLELGDSALYLCASSPTSGTSSYEQYFGPGTRLTVT.

Points on this clone: The read terminates 3 residues before the CDR3 end, so the remaining end is supplied by the germline J gene. The V and J genes are TRBV2 and TRBJ2-1, with 9 bases aligning to TRBD2. Trimming took 8 bases from V and 4 from J; bases not matched to a gene: 6. The CDR3 consists of 14 residues. Germline values: CDR1 SNHLY, CDR2 FYNNEI. CDR3 region: CASFLAGYYNEQFF. Incomplete CDR3 DNA: TGTGCCAGCTTTCTAGCGGGGTATTACAATGAG.